The clone carrying this T cell receptor (beta chain) was recorded many times. Its antigen is as yet unknown. MiXCR, applied by TCRdb to the 5' RACE reads, yields one record per CDR3 protein. The table has 1.5 million or so distinct CDR3 sequences, around 33% seen once. Healthy Caucasians alone served as donors. This specimen comes from a study of identical twins. Findings and caveats of the study: There was an excess of low generation probability in the out-of-frame alpha sequences that twins shared. Whereas memory repertoires showed no such difference, abundant cord blood beta clonotypes carried fewer insertions.

The germline V gene has CDR1 SNHLY and CDR2 FYNNEI. Trimming took 1 base from V and 2 from J, leaving 12 bases between them. CDR3 length: 16 residues. The chain couples TRBV2 to TRBJ2-1; D is ambiguous. This clonotype was sampled from a newborn girl in good health. Sequencing used cord blood. The chain's CDR3 is CASSEVPRTAYNEQFF. The CDR3 DNA follows: TGTGCCAGCAGTGAAGTCCCGAGGACGGCCTACAATGAGCAGTTCTTC.